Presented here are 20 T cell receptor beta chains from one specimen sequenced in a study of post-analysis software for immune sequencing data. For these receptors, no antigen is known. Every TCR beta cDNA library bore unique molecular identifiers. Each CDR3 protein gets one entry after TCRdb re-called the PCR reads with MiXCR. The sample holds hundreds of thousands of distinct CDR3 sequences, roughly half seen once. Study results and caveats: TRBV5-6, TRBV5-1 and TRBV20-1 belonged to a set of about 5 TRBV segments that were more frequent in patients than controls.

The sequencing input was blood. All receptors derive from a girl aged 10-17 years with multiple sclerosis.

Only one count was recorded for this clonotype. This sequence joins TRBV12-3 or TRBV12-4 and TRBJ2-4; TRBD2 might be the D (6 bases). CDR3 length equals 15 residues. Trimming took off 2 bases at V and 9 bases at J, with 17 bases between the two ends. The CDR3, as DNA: TGTGCCAGCAGTTTACGGGGAGGTACCCAGGGCATTCAGTACTTC. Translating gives CASSLRGGTQGIQYF.

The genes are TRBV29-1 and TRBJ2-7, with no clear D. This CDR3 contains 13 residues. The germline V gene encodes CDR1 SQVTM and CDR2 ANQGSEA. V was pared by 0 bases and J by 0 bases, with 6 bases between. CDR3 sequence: CSVEETFSYEQYF. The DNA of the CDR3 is TGCAGCGTTGAAGAGACATTCTCCTACGAGCAGTACTTC.

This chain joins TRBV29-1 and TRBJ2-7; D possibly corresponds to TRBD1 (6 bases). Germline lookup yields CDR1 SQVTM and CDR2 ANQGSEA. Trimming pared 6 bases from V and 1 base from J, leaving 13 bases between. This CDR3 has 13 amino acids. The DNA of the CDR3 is TGCAGCGTAGGACAGAGGGCATCCTACGAGCAGTACTTC. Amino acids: CSVGQRASYEQYF.

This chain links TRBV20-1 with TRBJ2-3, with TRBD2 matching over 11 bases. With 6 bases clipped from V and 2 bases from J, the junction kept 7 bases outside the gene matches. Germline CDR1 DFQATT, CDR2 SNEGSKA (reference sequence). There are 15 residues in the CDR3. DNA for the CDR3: TGCAGTGCCAATGGACTAGCGGGTTCCACAGATACGCAGTATTTT. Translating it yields CSANGLAGSTDTQYF.

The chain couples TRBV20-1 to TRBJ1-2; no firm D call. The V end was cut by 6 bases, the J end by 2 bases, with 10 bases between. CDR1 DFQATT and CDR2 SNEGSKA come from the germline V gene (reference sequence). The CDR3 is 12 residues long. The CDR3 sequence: CSATTNNYGYTF. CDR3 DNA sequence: TGCAGTGCCACAACAAACAACTATGGCTACACCTTC.

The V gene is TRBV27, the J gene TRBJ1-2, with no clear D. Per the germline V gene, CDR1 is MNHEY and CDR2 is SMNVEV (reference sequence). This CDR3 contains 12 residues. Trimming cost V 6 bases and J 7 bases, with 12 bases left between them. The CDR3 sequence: CASSPLMGGYTF. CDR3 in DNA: TGTGCCAGCAGCCCTCTCATGGGTGGCTACACCTTC.

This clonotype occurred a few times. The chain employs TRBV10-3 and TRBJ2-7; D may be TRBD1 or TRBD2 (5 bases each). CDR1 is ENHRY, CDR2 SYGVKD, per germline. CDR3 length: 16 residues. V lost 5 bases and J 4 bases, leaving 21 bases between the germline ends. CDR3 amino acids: CAISRKVRDRAYEQYF. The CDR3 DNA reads TGTGCCATCAGTCGAAAGGTGAGGGACCGGGCTTACGAGCAGTACTTC.

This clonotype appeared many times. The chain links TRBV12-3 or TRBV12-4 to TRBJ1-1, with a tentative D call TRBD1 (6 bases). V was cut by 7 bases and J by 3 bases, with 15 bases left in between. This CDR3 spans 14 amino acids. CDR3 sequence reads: CASTVDSLDTEAFF. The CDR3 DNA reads TGTGCCAGCACCGTGGACAGTCTGGACACTGAAGCTTTCTTT.

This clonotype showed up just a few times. The CDR3 sequence is CSTRAGGLGEQYF. CDR3 DNA: TGCAGCACCCGAGCGGGAGGGCTTGGGGAGCAGTACTTC. The chain carries TRBV29-1 and TRBJ2-7; 10 positions agree with TRBD2. Germline trimming cut 8 bases from V and 7 bases from J; bases unmatched to any gene: 11. This CDR3 contains 13 residues. Germline V gene data show CDR1 as SQVTM and CDR2 as ANQGSEA.

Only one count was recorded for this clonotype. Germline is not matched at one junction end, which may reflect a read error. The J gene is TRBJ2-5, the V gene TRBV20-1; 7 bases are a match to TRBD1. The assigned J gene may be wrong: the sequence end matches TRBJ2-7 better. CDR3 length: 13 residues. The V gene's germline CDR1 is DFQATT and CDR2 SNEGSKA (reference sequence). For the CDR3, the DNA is TGCGGTGCTAGAACGACAGGGTTTCACGAGCAGTACTTC. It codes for CGARTTGFHEQYF.

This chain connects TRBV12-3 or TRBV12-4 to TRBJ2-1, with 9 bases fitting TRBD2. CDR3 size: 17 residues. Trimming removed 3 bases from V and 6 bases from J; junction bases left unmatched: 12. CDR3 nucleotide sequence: TGTGCCAGCAGTTTTGGTGTAGCGGGGGAATCTTGCAATGAGCAGTTCTTC. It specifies CASSFGVAGESCNEQFF.

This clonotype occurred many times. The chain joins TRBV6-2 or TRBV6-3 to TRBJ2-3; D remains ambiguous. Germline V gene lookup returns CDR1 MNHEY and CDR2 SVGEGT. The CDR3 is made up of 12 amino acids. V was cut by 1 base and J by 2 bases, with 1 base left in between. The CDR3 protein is CASSYFTDTQYF. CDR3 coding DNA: TGTGCCAGCAGTTACTTCACAGATACGCAGTATTTT.

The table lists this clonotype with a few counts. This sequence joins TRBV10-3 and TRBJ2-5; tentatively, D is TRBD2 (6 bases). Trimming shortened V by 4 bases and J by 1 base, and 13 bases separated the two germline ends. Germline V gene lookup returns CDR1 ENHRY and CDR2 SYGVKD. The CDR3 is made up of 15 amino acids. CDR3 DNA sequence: TGTGCCATCAGTGGGGTAGCGGAAAGCCAAGAGACCCAGTACTTC. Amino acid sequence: CAISGVAESQETQYF.

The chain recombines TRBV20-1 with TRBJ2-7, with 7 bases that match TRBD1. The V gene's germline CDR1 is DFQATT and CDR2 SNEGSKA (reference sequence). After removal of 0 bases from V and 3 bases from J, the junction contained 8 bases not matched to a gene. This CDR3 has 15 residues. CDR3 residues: CSARERGGSDYEQYV. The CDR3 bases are TGCAGTGCTAGAGAGAGAGGGGGCTCAGACTACGAGCAGTACGTC.

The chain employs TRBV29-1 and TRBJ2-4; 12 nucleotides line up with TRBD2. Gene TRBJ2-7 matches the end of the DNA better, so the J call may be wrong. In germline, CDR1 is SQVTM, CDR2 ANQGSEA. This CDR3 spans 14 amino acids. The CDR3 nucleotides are TGCAGCGCTAGGAGGACTAGCGGGATTGGCGAGCAGTACTTC. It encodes CSARRTSGIGEQYF.

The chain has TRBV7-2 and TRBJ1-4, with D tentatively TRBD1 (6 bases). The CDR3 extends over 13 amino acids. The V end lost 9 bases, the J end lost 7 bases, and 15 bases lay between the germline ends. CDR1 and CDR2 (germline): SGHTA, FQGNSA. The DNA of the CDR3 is TGTGCCAGTAGCCAGGGGCTGGGTGAAAAACTGTTTTTT. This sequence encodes CASSQGLGEKLFF.

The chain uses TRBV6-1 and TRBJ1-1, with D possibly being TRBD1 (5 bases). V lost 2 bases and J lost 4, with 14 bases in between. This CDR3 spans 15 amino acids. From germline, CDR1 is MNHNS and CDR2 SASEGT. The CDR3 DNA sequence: TGTGCCAGCAGTGAACCCCATCGGGGACGCACTGAAGCTTTCTTT. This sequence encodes CASSEPHRGRTEAFF.

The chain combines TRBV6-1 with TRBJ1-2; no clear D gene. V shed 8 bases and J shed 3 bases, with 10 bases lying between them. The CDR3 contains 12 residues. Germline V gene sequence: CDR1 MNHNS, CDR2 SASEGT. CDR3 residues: CASGWGHYGYTF. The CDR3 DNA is TGTGCCAGCGGGTGGGGTCACTATGGCTACACCTTC.

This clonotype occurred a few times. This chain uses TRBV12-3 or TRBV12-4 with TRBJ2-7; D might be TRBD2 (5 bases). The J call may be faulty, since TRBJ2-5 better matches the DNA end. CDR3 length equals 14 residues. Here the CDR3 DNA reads TGTGCCAGCAGTGCAACTAGGGTGACAGAGACCCAGTACTTC. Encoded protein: CASSATRVTETQYF.

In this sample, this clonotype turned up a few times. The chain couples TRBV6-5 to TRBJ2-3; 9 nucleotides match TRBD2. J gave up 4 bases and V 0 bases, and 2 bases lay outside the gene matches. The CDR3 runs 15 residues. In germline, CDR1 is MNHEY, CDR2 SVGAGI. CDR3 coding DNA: TGTGCCAGCAGTTACTCTGCGGGAGGGGCAGATACGCAGTATTTT. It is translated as CASSYSAGGADTQYF.